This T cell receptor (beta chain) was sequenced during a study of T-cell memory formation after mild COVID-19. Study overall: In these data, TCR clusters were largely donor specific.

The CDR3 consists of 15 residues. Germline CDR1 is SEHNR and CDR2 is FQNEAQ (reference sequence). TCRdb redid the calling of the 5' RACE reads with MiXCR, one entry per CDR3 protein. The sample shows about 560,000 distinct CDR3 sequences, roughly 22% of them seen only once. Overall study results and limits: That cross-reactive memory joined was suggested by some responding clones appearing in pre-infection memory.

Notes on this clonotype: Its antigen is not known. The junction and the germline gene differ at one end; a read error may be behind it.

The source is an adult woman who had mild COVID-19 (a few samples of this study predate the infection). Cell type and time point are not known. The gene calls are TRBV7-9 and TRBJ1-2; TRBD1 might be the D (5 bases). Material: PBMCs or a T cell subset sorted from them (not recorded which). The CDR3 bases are TGTGCCAGCAGCCTAGCCGGGGGAGCGAACTATGGCTACACCTTC. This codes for CASSLAGGANYGYTF.